A selection of T cell receptor beta chains follows, all from one sample in a study of shared clonotypes between healthy human individuals. Profiling relied on immunoSEQ multiplex PCR, and the TCRdb table lists in-frame clones only, not all of them. The sample has about 79,000 clones, roughly three fifths seen once; the top ten hold under 65%. Material: memory CD8+ T cells sorted from blood. All receptors come from a man younger than 45 in good health. CDR3s include the opening cysteine and the closing phenylalanine or tryptophan. D genes are given only for firm matches. Rows may omit the clone size; those that give it use once, few, many or a size class.

j_call | d_call | clone_size | v_call | cdr3_aa | cdr3_nt
TRBJ1-1 | TRBD1 | once | TRBV2 | CASSEGGQGGTEAFF | TGTGCCAGCAGTGAAGGGGGACAGGGAGGCACTGAAGCTTTCTTT
TRBJ1-1 | NA | NA | TRBV28 | CASTNRRGTGTEAFF | TGTGCCAGCACAAATCGCCGGGGGACCGGGACTGAAGCTTTCTTT
TRBJ1-5 | TRBD1 | few | TRBV6-1 | CASNTQGANQPQHF | TGTGCCAGCAATACACAGGGGGCGAATCAGCCCCAGCATTTT
TRBJ1-2 | NA | NA | TRBV19 | CASSIGGSAPYGYTF | TGTGCCAGTAGTATAGGGGGCAGCGCCCCGTATGGCTACACCTTC
TRBJ1-2 | TRBD1 | NA | TRBV28 | CASSWVPGQGNYGYTF | TGTGCCAGCAGCTGGGTACCGGGACAGGGGAATTATGGCTACACCTTC
TRBJ1-4 | NA | NA | TRBV11-1 | CASSLFANEKLFF | TGTGCCAGCAGCTTATTCGCTAATGAAAAACTGTTTTTT
TRBJ2-7 | TRBD2 | once | TRBV5-4 | CASSFSGSTYEQYF | TGTGCCAGCAGCTTCAGCGGGAGTACCTACGAGCAGTACTTC
TRBJ2-2 | NA | NA | TRBV7-9 | CASQTGAMDTGELFF | TGTGCCAGCCAAACGGGAGCGATGGACACCGGGGAGCTGTTTTTT
TRBJ1-4 | NA | NA | TRBV15 | CATSRTGATNEKLFF | TGTGCCACCAGCAGGACGGGGGCAACTAATGAAAAACTGTTTTTT
TRBJ1-1 | TRBD1 | NA | TRBV10-3 | CAISESGQGNAEAFF | TGTGCCATCAGTGAGTCGGGACAGGGAAACGCTGAAGCTTTCTTT